This TCR beta chain was sequenced in a study of OX40 agonist ivuxolimab in advanced cancers. V was shortened by 9 bases and J by 7 bases, with 15 bases between the two germline ends. Germline CDR1 and CDR2: LNHDA and SQIVND (reference sequence). The CDR3 runs 12 residues. The repertoire was sequenced with immunoSEQ multiplex PCR; TCRdb's copy has only in-frame clones and lacks some. The sample lists some 50,000 clones; roughly 86% were seen once. This receptor was identified in an adult with an advanced solid tumor such as melanoma, head and neck, liver or kidney cancer. The V call is TRBV19, the J call TRBJ1-1, with TRBD1 as a possible D gene (5 bases). Sequencing was performed on CD4+ or CD8+ T cells sorted from blood, taken in a trial of the OX40 agonist ivuxolimab. CDR3 DNA: TGTGCCAGCACCATTGGGACCAATGAAGCTTTCTTT. Translating gives CASTIGTNEAFF.